The 5 T cell receptor beta chains reported below all come from one sample, sequenced in a study of Ad26.COV2.S vaccination and SARS-CoV-2 variants. Treatment: roughly 19 received Ad26.COV2.S at low or high dose, single or two shots; several received placebo; per-sample allocation not given. Samples came from day 63 after the first vaccine or placebo injection. Sequencing used immunoSEQ multiplex PCR; TCRdb keeps in-frame clones, though not all of them. The sample carries a few hundred thousand clones, 90% recorded once. This specimen consisted of peripheral blood, obtained in a trial of Ad26.COV2.S vaccine versus placebo. The receptors were gathered from a person aged 18 to 65 who received the Ad26.COV2.S COVID-19 vaccine or a placebo.

The rearrangement uses TRBV29-1 and TRBJ2-7, with 10 nucleotides matching TRBD2. V lost 6 bases, J lost 5 bases, and 10 bases stayed unmatched. CDR3 length equals 14 residues. CDR1 SQVTM and CDR2 ANQGSEA come from the germline V gene. The CDR3 here is CSVPVGLAIDEQYF. The CDR3 DNA reads TGCAGCGTGCCCGTGGGACTAGCGATAGACGAGCAGTACTTC.

V is TRBV5-8 and J is TRBJ2-2; TRBD2 agrees at 7 bases. Per the germline V gene, CDR1 is SGHTS and CDR2 is YDEGEE. The CDR3 extends over 16 amino acids. With 2 bases clipped from V and 3 bases from J, the junction kept 7 bases outside the gene matches. The CDR3 DNA sequence: TGTGCCAGCAGCTTTAGAGGCGGGGGACACACCGGGGAGCTGTTTTTT. It is translated as CASSFRGGGHTGELFF.

J is TRBJ2-1 and V is TRBV10-3; 14 bases map to TRBD2. Germline CDR1 and CDR2: ENHRY and SYGVKD. The length of the CDR3 is 16 residues. The V and J ends lost 6 bases and 4 bases, in that order; junction bases with no gene match: 5. CDR3 region: CAIRGTSGREYNEQFF. The CDR3 DNA reads as TGTGCCATCAGGGGGACTAGCGGGAGAGAATACAATGAGCAGTTCTTC.

This chain uses TRBV28 with TRBJ2-3; TRBD2 aligns across 8 bases. J was trimmed by 5 bases and V by 3 bases; bases with no gene match: 19. This CDR3 is built from 19 residues. The germline V gene has CDR1 MDHEN and CDR2 SYDVKM. In DNA, the CDR3 is TGTGCCAGCAGTTTCCTTTCCCTGAGCGGGAGCGCCCAAAAAGATACGCAGTATTTT. This translates into CASSFLSLSGSAQKDTQYF. Complete variable domain (other parts from reference TRBV28 and TRBJ2-3): DVKVTQSSRYLVKRTGEKVFLECVQDMDHENMFWYRQDPGLGLRLIYFSYDVKMKEKGDIPEGYSVSREKKERFSLILESASTNQTSMYLCASSFLSLSGSAQKDTQYFGPGTRLTVL.

Regarding this clone: The sample has other DNA sequences that encode this CDR3 too. The chain has TRBV30 and TRBJ1-1; TRBD1 might be the D (5 bases). Germline lookup yields CDR1 GTSNPN and CDR2 SVGIG (reference sequence). Trimming took off 0 bases at V and 4 bases at J, with 9 bases between the two ends. The CDR3 extends over 13 amino acids. The DNA of the CDR3 is TGTGCCTGGAGTGTCGGGGGGGGCACTGAAGCTTTCTTT. Its protein is CAWSVGGGTEAFF.